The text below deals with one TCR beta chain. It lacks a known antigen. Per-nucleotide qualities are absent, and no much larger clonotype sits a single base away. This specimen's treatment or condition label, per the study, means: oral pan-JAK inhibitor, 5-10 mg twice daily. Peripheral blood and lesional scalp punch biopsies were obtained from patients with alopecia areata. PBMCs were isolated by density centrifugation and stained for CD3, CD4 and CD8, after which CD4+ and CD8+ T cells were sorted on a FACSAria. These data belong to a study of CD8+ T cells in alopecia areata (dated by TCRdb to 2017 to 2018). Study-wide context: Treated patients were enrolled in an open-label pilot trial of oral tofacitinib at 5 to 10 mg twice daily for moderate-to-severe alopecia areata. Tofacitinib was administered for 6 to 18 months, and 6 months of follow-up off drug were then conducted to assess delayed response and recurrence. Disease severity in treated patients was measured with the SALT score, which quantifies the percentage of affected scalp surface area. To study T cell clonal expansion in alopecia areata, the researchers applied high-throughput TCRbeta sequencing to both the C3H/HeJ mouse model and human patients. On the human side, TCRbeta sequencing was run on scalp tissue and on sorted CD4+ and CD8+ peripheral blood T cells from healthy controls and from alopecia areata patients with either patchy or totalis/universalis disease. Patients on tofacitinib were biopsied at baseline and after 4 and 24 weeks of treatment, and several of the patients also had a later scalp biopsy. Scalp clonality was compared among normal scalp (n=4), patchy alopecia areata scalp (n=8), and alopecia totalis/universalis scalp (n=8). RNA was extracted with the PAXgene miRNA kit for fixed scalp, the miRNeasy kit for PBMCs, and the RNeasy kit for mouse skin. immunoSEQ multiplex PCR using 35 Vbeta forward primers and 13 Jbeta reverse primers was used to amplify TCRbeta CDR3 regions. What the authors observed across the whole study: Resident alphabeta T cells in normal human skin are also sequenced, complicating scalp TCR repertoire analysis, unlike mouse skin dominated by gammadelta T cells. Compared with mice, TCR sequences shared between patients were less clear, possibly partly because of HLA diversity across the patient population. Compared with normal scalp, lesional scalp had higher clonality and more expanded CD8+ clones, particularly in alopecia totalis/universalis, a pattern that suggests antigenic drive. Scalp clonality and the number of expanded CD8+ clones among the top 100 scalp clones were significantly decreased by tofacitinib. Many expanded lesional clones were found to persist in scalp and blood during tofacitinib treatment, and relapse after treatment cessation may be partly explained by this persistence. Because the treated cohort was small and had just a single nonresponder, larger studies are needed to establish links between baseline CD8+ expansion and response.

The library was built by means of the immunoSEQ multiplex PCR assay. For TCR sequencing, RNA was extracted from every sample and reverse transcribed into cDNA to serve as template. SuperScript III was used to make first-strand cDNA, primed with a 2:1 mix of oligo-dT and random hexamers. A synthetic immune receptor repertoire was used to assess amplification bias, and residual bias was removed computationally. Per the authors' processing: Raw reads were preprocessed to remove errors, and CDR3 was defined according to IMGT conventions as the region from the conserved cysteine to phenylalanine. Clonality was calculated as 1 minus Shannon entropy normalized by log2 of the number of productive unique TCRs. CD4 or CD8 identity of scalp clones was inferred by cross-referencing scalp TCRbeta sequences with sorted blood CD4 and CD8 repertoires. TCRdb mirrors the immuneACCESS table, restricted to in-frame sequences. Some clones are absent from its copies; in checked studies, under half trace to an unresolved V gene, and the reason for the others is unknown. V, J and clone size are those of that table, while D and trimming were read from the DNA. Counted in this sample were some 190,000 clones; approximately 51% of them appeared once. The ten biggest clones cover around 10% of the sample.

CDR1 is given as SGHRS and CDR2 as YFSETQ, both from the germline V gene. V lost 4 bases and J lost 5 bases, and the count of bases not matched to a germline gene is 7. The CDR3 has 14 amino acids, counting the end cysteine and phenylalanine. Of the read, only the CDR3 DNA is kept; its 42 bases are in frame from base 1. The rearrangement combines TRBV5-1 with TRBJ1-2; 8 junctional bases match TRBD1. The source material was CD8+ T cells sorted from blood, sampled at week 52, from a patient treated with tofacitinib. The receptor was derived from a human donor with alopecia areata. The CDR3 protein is CASSDSGGAYGYTF. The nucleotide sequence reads TGCGCCAGCAGCGATTCAGGGGGCGCTTATGGCTACACCTTC.